Sequencing of this T cell receptor beta chain was carried out in a study of regulatory T cells in long-lasting Graves disease. Combining iRepertoire HTBI primers with Arm-PCR of CDR3 regions, the authors built TCR beta libraries. MiXCR, applied by TCRdb to the multiplex PCR reads, yields one record per CDR3 protein. This sample has a few hundred thousand distinct CDR3 sequences, with about a sixth found just once. Study findings and constraints: Accuracy could have been hurt by small sample size. Persistent disease showed a preference for TRBV28, TRBJ1-2 and TRBJ2-5. Persistent Graves' patients showed a TCR diversity that was lower than that of newly diagnosed ones.

As for time point: newly diagnosed GD, antithyroid drugs for less than 3 months. Extracted RNA from PBMCs served as the source of the TCR library. Of note for this clonotype: Its target is unknown.

CDR1 and CDR2 from the germline V gene are SNHLY and FYNNEI. The CDR3 runs 15 residues. These data also featured in a second study, about T cells in Graves' hyperthyroidism and ophthalmopathy. That source adds: Blood also held most thyroid clonotypes expanded beyond 0.001.

J is TRBJ2-3 and V is TRBV2; 8 bases fit TRBD2. The DNA end is a closer match to TRBJ2-5, so the J assignment may be wrong. The TCR originated in a woman aged 18-29 years with Graves disease. The source material was peripheral blood mononuclear cells (PBMCs), sampled at new diagnosis, from a patient treated with antithyroid drugs. The chain's CDR3 is CASSGGGRILGTQYF. The CDR3 region has the DNA TGTGCCAGCAGTGGGGGCGGGAGGATTCTTGGGACCCAGTACTTC.